The present T cell receptor beta chain was sequenced within a study of preoperative IRX-2 immunotherapy in early breast cancer (dated by TCRdb to 2018 to 2020). The label giving this sample's treatment or condition can be read as: preoperative locoregional IRX-2 cytokine immunotherapy. The samples were obtained from a phase Ib study in which preoperative, locoregional IRX-2 cytokine immunotherapy intended to prime immune responses was tested. Patients with early-stage breast cancer who were given IRX-2 before surgery served as donors. Details on this clone: The clone's antigen remains unknown. Base qualities are not at hand, and no much larger clone is one base apart.

Libraries came from the immunoSEQ multiplex PCR assay. This immuneACCESS table, as held by TCRdb, lists in-frame sequences with V and J called but not all clones. Of the missing ones, under half trace to an unresolved V gene in checked studies; the others have no known cause. The sample table lists some 30,000 clones, around 86% of them with a count of one. Roughly 2.6% of the sample rests with the top ten. Compared with germline, V lacks 5 bases and J lacks 4 bases; bases without a gene match: 9. Its CDR3 holds 15 amino acids, cysteine through phenylalanine. The kept DNA is CDR3 alone, 45 bases in frame from the first base. CDR1 and CDR2, looked up from the germline V gene, are MNHGY and SAAAGT.

The receptor was isolated from a human donor with breast cancer. This specimen was lymph node tissue, taken from a patient treated with IRX-2 immunotherapy. The chain joins TRBV6-8 to TRBJ1-2; 8 bases in the junction line up with TRBD1. For the CDR3, the sequence is CASSTPDRAIYGYTF. The bases are TGTGCCAGCAGTACCCCGGACAGGGCGATCTATGGCTACACCTTC.